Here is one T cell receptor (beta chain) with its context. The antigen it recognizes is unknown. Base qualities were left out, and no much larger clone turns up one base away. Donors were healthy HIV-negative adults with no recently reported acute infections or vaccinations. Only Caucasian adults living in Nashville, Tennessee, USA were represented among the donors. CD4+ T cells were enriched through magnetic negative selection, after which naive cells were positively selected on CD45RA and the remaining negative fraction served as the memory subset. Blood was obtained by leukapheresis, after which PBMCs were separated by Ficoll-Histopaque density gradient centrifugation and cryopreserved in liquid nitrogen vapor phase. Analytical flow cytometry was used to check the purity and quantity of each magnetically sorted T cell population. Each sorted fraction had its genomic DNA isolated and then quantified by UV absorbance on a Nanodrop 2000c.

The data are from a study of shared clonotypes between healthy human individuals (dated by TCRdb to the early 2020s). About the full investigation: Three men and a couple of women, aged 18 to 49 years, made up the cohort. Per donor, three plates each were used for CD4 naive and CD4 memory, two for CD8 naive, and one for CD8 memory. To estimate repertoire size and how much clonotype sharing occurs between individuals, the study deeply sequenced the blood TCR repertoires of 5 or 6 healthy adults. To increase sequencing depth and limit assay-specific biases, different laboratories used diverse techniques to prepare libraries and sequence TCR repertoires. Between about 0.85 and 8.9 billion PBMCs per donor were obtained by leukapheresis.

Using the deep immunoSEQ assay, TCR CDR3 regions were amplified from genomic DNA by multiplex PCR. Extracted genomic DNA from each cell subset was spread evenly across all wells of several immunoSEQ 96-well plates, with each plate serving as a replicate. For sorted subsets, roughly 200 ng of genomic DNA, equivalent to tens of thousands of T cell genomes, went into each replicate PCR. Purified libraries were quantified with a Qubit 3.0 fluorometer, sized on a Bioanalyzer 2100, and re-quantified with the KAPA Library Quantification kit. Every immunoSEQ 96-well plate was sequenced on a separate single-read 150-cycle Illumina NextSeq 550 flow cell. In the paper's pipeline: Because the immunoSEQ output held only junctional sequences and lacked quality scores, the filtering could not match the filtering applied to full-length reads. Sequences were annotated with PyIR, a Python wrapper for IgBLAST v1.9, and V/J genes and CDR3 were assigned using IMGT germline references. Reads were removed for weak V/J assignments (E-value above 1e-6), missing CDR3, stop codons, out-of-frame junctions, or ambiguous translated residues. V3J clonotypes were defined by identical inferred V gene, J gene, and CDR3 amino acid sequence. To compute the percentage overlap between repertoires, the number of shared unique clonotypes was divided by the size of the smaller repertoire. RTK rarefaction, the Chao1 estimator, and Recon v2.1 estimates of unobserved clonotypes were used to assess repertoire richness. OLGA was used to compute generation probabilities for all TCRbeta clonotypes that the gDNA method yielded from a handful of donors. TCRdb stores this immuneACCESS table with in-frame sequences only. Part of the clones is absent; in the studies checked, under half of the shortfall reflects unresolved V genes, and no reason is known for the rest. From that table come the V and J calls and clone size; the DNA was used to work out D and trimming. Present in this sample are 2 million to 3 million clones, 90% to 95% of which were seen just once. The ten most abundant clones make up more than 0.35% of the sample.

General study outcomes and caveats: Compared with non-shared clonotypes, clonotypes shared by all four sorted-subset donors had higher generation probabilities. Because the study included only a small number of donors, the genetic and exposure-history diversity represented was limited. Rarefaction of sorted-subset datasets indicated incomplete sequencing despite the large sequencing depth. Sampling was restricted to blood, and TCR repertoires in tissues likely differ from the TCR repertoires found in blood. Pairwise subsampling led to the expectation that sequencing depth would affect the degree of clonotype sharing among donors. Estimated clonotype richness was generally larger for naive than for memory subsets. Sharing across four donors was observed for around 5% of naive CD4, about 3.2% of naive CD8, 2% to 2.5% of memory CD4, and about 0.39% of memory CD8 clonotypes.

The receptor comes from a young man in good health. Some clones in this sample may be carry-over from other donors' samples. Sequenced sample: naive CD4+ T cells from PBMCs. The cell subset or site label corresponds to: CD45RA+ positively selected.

The CDR3 region: CASSLSAGGGKLFF. The nucleotide sequence is TGTGCCAGCAGCTTATCGGCGGGTGGGGGAAAACTGTTTTTT. This sequence uses TRBV7-2 and TRBJ1-4; TRBD1 is a possible D gene, resting on 5 matching bases. Based on the germline V gene, the CDR1 and CDR2 sequences are SGHTA and FQGNSA. From cysteine to phenylalanine, the CDR3 is 14 amino acids long. The DNA shown is the 42-base CDR3, in frame from base 1. Relative to germline, V is 2 bases shorter and J is 10 bases shorter, with 14 bases between their ends.